The 16 T cell receptor beta chains reported below all come from one sample, sequenced in a study of T cell responses to AZD1222 COVID-19 vaccine. Measured with immunoSEQ multiplex PCR; TCRdb has only the in-frame clones, and not every one. In the table there are around 66,000 clones, more than 75% of which are singletons. The specimen comprised peripheral blood, sampled on day 0 of AZD1222 vaccination. The receptors were gathered from an adult in good health.

The rearrangement links TRBV7-2 to TRBJ1-5; D uncertain. With 2 bases removed from V and 7 bases from J, the gap between germline ends came to 15 bases. From germline, CDR1 is SGHTA and CDR2 FQGNSA. CDR3 length: 15 amino acids. Written as DNA, the CDR3 is TGTGCCAGCAGCTTATGGGAGGGATTGAGGCAGCCCCAGCATTTT. This sequence encodes CASSLWEGLRQPQHF.

V gene TRBV29-1 combines with J gene TRBJ1-5, with 9 bases fitting TRBD1. The germline CDR1 and CDR2 sequences are SQVTM and ANQGSEA. CDR3 length equals 13 residues. Germline trimming cut 4 bases from V and 5 bases from J; bases unmatched to any gene: 3. The CDR3 nucleotides are TGCAGCGTTGGGGGACAGGGCGATCAGCCCCAGCATTTT. Translation gives CSVGGQGDQPQHF.

The chain uses TRBV24-1 and TRBJ2-5, with D uncertain. Germline assignment: CDR1 KGHDR and CDR2 SFDVKD. With 1 base removed from V and 2 bases from J, the gap between germline ends came to 7 bases. The CDR3 covers 14 residues. The CDR3 bases are TGTGCCACCAGTGATTTATGGGGTCAAGAGACCCAGTACTTC. It specifies CATSDLWGQETQYF.

The genes are TRBV6-5 and TRBJ1-2; 9 bases agree with TRBD1. This CDR3 contains 15 residues. Trimming cost V 10 bases and J 4 bases; bases outside gene matches: 13. CDR1 is MNHEY and CDR2 is SVGAGI in the germline V gene. CDR3 residues: CATEDGTGLVYGYTF. CDR3 coding DNA: TGTGCCACAGAGGATGGGACAGGGCTAGTCTATGGCTACACCTTC.

This chain's CDR3 is CSVRGLAGSYNEQFF. Here the CDR3 DNA reads TGCAGCGTTCGGGGACTAGCGGGATCCTACAATGAGCAGTTCTTC. This chain links TRBV29-1 with TRBJ2-1; TRBD2 matches 13 bases. V lost 5 bases and J lost 1; bases outside the gene matches: 2. Germline values: CDR1 SQVTM, CDR2 ANQGSEA. CDR3 size: 15 residues.

The rearrangement links TRBV7-4 to TRBJ1-5, with 7 bases identical to TRBD1. V lost 1 base and J lost 6; bases outside the gene matches: 12. Germline loops: CDR1 SGHVT, CDR2 SQSDAQ. The CDR3 loop spans 17 amino acids. CDR3 nucleotides: TGTGCCAGCAGCTTAGTTCACAGGGGATGGCTCCGTCAGCCCCAGCATTTT. This codes for CASSLVHRGWLRQPQHF.

This chain connects TRBV7-2 to TRBJ1-2; TRBD1 might be the D (5 bases). The CDR3 sequence is 15 residues long. The V end was cut by 1 base, the J end by 7 bases, with 16 bases between. From germline, CDR1 is SGHTA and CDR2 FQGNSA. The DNA of the CDR3 is TGTGCCAGCAGCTTAGGATCATCATGGGGGGGTGGCTACACCTTC. Translation: CASSLGSSWGGGYTF. The full variable domain, with the rest looked up from reference TRBV7-2 and TRBJ1-2, is GAGVSQSPSNKVTEKGKDVELRCDPISGHTALYWYRQSLGQGLEFLIYFQGNSAPDKSGLPSDRFSAERTGGSVSTLTIQRTQQEDSAVYLCASSLGSSWGGGYTFGSGTRLTVV.

This clone appeared a single time. V and J are TRBV19 and TRBJ1-5; D is ambiguous. V lost 5 bases and J 6 bases, leaving 8 bases between the germline ends. Germline V CDR1 and CDR2: LNHDA, SQIVND (reference sequence). This CDR3 is built from 12 residues. The CDR3 bases are TGTGCCAGTAGTCCAGTCAGTCAGCCCCAGCATTTT. Translated, it gives CASSPVSQPQHF.

The chain has TRBV15 and TRBJ2-1; TRBD1 aligns across 7 bases. The junction had 7 bases not matched to a gene; V was cut back by 1 base and J by 10 bases. This CDR3 has 14 amino acids. Germline V lookup: CDR1 LNHNV, CDR2 YYDKDF (reference sequence). CDR3: CATSRARGQQEQFF. CDR3 bases: TGTGCCACCAGCAGAGCTAGGGGGCAGCAAGAGCAGTTCTTC.

The chain uses TRBV6-6 and TRBJ1-4; no firm D call. The CDR3 has 13 amino acids. The V end lost 6 bases, the J end lost 8 bases, and 13 bases lay between the germline ends. The V gene's germline CDR1 is MNHNY and CDR2 SVGAGI (reference sequence). In nucleotides, the CDR3 is TGTGCCAGCAGCCTCCTGCAAGGGGAAAAACTGTTTTTT. It encodes CASSLLQGEKLFF.

V is TRBV12-3 or TRBV12-4 and J is TRBJ1-1; D unclear. The CDR3 is made up of 12 amino acids. V was pared by 4 bases and J by 7 bases, with 10 bases between. The CDR3 sequence is CASSSSRLEAFF. The CDR3 DNA reads TGTGCCAGCAGTTCCTCCCGGCTTGAAGCTTTCTTT.

As for this clone: At the DNA level, this CDR3 is encoded by other sequences in the same sample as well. The chain uses TRBV19 and TRBJ1-1; D uncertain. V lost 3 bases and J 3 bases, leaving 8 bases between the germline ends. Per the germline V gene, CDR1 is LNHDA and CDR2 is SQIVND (reference sequence). CDR3 length: 13 residues. CDR3 in DNA: TGTGCCAGTAGTATTACCGGCTACACTGAAGCTTTCTTT. Translating it yields CASSITGYTEAFF.

The chain carries TRBV4-1 and TRBJ1-2; TRBD1 matches 8 bases. This CDR3 region has 17 residues. Per germline, CDR1 MGHRA and CDR2 YSYEKL. Unmatched junction bases numbered 13, after V lost 2 bases and J lost 5 bases. The CDR3, as DNA: TGCGCCAGCAGCCAACTTGCTGGACAGGGCTCGCCTTATGGCTACACCTTC. Translated, it gives CASSQLAGQGSPYGYTF.

V and J are TRBV18 and TRBJ1-2, with D tentatively TRBD1 (5 bases). This CDR3 contains 13 residues. V was cut by 3 bases and J by 7 bases, with 12 bases left in between. Germline V gene data show CDR1 as KGHSH and CDR2 as LQKENI. CDR3 in amino acids: CASSPSNRGGYTF. The CDR3 bases are TGTGCCAGCTCACCCTCGAATAGGGGTGGCTACACCTTC.

This chain links TRBV27 with TRBJ1-2; D might be TRBD1 (5 bases). Germline assignment: CDR1 MNHEY and CDR2 SMNVEV (reference sequence). Trimming removed 2 bases from V and 8 bases from J, with 15 bases in between. The CDR3 is made up of 14 amino acids. The CDR3 is CASSLGQGGNGYTF. The CDR3 DNA sequence: TGTGCCAGCAGTTTAGGGCAGGGAGGCAACGGCTACACCTTC.

CDR3 residues: CASSWVNTEAFF. CDR3 sequence (DNA): TGTGCCAGCAGCTGGGTTAACACTGAAGCTTTCTTT. The chain has TRBV5-6 and TRBJ1-1; D unresolved. Germline V CDR1 and CDR2: SGHDT, YYEEEE. The CDR3 contains 12 residues. The V end was cut by 3 bases, the J end by 2 bases, with 5 bases between. Full variable domain (missing parts from reference TRBV5-6 and TRBJ1-1): DAGVTQSPTHLIKTRGQQVTLRCSPKSGHDTVSWYQQALGQGPQFIFQYYEEEERQRGNFPDRFSGHQFPNYSSELNVNALLLGDSALYLCASSWVNTEAFFGQGTRLTVV.